The clone carrying this TCR beta chain has a count of ten or more. Its antigen is as yet unknown. Time point in this sample: newly diagnosed GD, antithyroid drugs for less than 3 months. RNA isolated from PBMCs was used to make the TCR library. The data derive from a study of regulatory T cells in long-lasting Graves disease. Arm-PCR of CDR3 regions and iRepertoire HTBI primers were used to build TCR beta libraries. TCRdb called the multiplex PCR reads again in MiXCR, with one record for every CDR3 protein. Of under 450,000 distinct CDR3 sequences detected, roughly 12% appear once; the ten largest clones hold under 20%. The study's findings and limits: The TCR repertoire of persistent Graves' patients was less diverse than that of newly diagnosed ones.

The CDR3 length is 16 residues. CDR1 SGHTA and CDR2 FQGTGA come from the germline V gene. V gave up 6 bases and J gave up 5 bases, with 20 bases separating them. These data also featured in a second study, about T cells in Graves' hyperthyroidism and ophthalmopathy.

The V gene is TRBV7-3, the J gene TRBJ2-1, with a tentative D call TRBD2 (6 bases). Sample: peripheral blood mononuclear cells (PBMCs), taken at new diagnosis, from a patient treated with antithyroid drugs. The TCR sequence derives from a young woman with Graves disease. The CDR3, as DNA: TGTGCCAGCAGTTACGACCGGGACTCGGCCCACAATGAGCAGTTCTTC. This gives the protein CASSYDRDSAHNEQFF.